This T cell receptor (beta chain) was identified during a study of T cell responses to AZD1222 COVID-19 vaccine. The study's findings and limits: Repertoire collection took place solely once the T cell response had peaked. Vaccine-associated CD4 TCRs spanned spike, dominant at 160-218 and 743-854. In a largely white British group with more females than males, clonal diversity was possibly underestimated. The breadth and depth of Spike-specific TCRs increased once two AZD1222 doses had been given.

A word on this clone: Its antigen is undetermined.

V was pared by 4 bases and J by 1 base, with 10 bases between. Germline CDR1 ENHRY, CDR2 SYGVKD. The CDR3 length is 14 residues. Profiled with immunoSEQ multiplex PCR; TCRdb holds only in-frame clones, not every one. The repertoire holds roughly 170,000 clones, with 90% as singletons. The chain uses TRBV10-3 and TRBJ1-1, with TRBD1 as a possible D gene (5 bases). Sequenced material: peripheral blood, taken on day 0 of AZD1222 vaccination. The clonotype comes from an adult in good health. Here the CDR3 DNA reads TGTGCCATCAGTGGCATGGGGGGGAACACTGAAGCTTTCTTT. It is translated as CAISGMGGNTEAFF.